Listed here are 12 T cell receptor beta chains from one sample, sequenced in a study of T-cell reconstitution after alpha-beta-depleted transplantation in children (dated by TCRdb to the mid-2010s). The library was built by means of PCR. The sequencer was an Illumina HiSeq 2500. TCR libraries were prepared with molecular barcoding, using unique molecular identifiers to normalize TCRbeta repertoire quantification. TCRdb passed the public sequencing reads through fastp at Q25 and MiXCR, retaining productive beta sequences. For every CDR3 protein sequence, its rows merge into one entry that carries the most common genes and DNA. This sample comprises hundreds of thousands of distinct CDR3 sequences, under 15% of them detected only once. Of the sample, over 5.5% falls within the top ten clones. The sample consisted of PBMCs from the stem cell graft donor, taken from the stem cell graft. The receptors here all came from a human donor who donated a stem cell graft to a child with combined immunodeficiency.

This sequence joins TRBV30 and TRBJ1-1; D gene unclear. The length of the CDR3 is 11 residues. Germline V gives CDR1 GTSNPN, CDR2 SVGIG (reference sequence). Trimming pared 0 bases from V and 1 base from J, leaving 0 bases between. The chain's CDR3 is CAWSVNTEAFF. The CDR3, as DNA: TGTGCCTGGAGTGTGAACACTGAAGCTTTCTTT.

This clonotype has a count of ten or more. V is TRBV30 and J is TRBJ1-2; D unresolved. The length of the CDR3 is 10 residues. Germline V gene data show CDR1 as GTSNPN and CDR2 as SVGIG (reference sequence). In DNA form, the CDR3 reads TGTGCGGCAGGCCTCTATGGCTACACCTTC. Amino acid sequence: CAAGLYGYTF.

The rearrangement uses TRBV20-1 and TRBJ2-7, with 7 bases lining up with TRBD1. V was clipped by 3 bases and J by 2 bases; unmatched bases: 4. Germline loops: CDR1 DFQATT, CDR2 SNEGSKA (reference sequence). This CDR3 region has 13 residues. This CDR3 reads CSARMTGPYEQYF. In DNA form, the CDR3 reads TGCAGTGCTAGGATGACAGGGCCCTACGAGCAGTACTTC.

In this sample, this clonotype turned up a few times. The chain uses TRBV7-2 and TRBJ2-4; possibly TRBD2 for D (5 bases). The germline V gene encodes CDR1 SGHTA and CDR2 FQGNSA. Trimming shortened V by 6 bases and J by 8 bases, and 17 bases separated the two germline ends. The CDR3 contains 14 residues. The CDR3 sequence: CASSPRGWKDIQYF. CDR3 nucleotide sequence: TGTGCCAGCAGTCCTCGGGGTTGGAAGGACATTCAGTACTTC.

This chain joins TRBV7-9 and TRBJ2-5; D ambiguous. Trimming cost V 4 bases and J 4 bases, with 10 bases left between them. Germline V gives CDR1 SEHNR, CDR2 FQNEAQ (reference sequence). This CDR3 comprises 13 residues. The CDR3 DNA reads as TGTGCCAGCAGCTATCCTTTAGGAGAGACCCAGTACTTC. It codes for CASSYPLGETQYF.

As regards this clonotype: A much larger clone is a single base away; this may be a read error. The chain carries TRBV20-1 and TRBJ1-1, with unresolved D. The germline V gene encodes CDR1 DFQATT and CDR2 SNEGSKA (reference sequence). This CDR3 has 10 amino acids. Here the CDR3 DNA reads TGCTCCGTGGGTCGAACTGAAGCTTTCTTT. Residues: CSVGRTEAFF.

J is TRBJ2-2 and V is TRBV7-6; D is ambiguous. CDR1 SGHVS and CDR2 FNYEAQ come from the germline V gene. The CDR3 is 18 amino acids. Deletions cut 4 bases from V and 0 bases from J, with 18 bases between. The CDR3 DNA sequence: TGTGCCAGCAGCTCCAAAACCCCCTTGAGCGCGAACACCGGGGAGCTGTTTTTT. Its translation is CASSSKTPLSANTGELFF.

The chain is built from TRBV27 and TRBJ2-1; D remains ambiguous. Germline V gene data show CDR1 as MNHEY and CDR2 as SMNVEV (reference sequence). This CDR3 has 10 amino acids. Trimming took off 3 bases at V and 10 bases at J, with 4 bases between the two ends. CDR3 residues: CASSLKEQFF. CDR3 bases: TGTGCCAGCAGTTTGAAAGAGCAGTTCTTC.

The V gene is TRBV6-2 or TRBV6-3, the J gene TRBJ2-1; D is possibly TRBD1 (5 bases). Looked up from germline, CDR1 is MNHEY and CDR2 is SVGEGT. V lost 7 bases and J lost 9, with 16 bases in between. The CDR3 has 13 residues. The CDR3, as DNA: TGTGCCAGCAAGATTCCCTCTAGGGGTGAGCAGTTCTTC. As protein: CASKIPSRGEQFF.

The chain joins TRBV18 to TRBJ2-7; 8 positions agree with TRBD1. Unmatched junction bases numbered 10, after V lost 3 bases and J lost 6 bases. CDR3 length: 15 amino acids. Germline V gene sequence: CDR1 KGHSH, CDR2 LQKENI. The CDR3 coding sequence is TGTGCCAGCTCACCTCGGGACAGGCTAACTATCGAGCAGTACTTC. This encodes CASSPRDRLTIEQYF.

This chain joins TRBV7-3 and TRBJ2-1, with 12 bases identical to TRBD2. The V gene end was trimmed by 5 bases and the J gene end by 4 bases; junction bases not matched to a gene: 6. CDR3 length: 16 residues. CDR1 is SGHTA and CDR2 is FQGTGA in the germline V gene. The chain's CDR3 is CASSPGGLAGYNEQFF. CDR3 coding DNA: TGTGCCAGCAGCCCGGGGGGACTAGCGGGTTACAATGAGCAGTTCTTC.

This clonotype was recorded at least ten times. This chain links TRBV15 with TRBJ2-5; a possible D gene is TRBD2 (5 bases). Germline CDR1 is LNHNV and CDR2 is YYDKDF (reference sequence). V was cut by 2 bases and J by 2 bases, with 9 bases left in between. This CDR3 comprises 14 residues. CDR3 protein: CATSRTRSQETQYF. The DNA for the CDR3 is TGTGCCACCAGCAGAACTAGGAGTCAAGAGACCCAGTACTTC.